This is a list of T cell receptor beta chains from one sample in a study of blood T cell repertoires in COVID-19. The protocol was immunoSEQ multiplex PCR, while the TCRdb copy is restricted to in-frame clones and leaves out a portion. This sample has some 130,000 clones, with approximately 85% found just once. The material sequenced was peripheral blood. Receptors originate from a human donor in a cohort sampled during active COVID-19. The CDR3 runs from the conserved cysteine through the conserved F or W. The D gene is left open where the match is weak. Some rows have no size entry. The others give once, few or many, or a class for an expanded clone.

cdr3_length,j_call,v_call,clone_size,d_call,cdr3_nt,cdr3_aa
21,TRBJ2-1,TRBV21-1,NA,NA,TGTGCCAGCAGCAAAGCGAGAAAGGAGGCAAGGGAATACGTCTCCTACAATGAGCAGTTCTTC,CASSKARKEAREYVSYNEQFF
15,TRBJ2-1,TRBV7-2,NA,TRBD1,TGTGCCAGCAGTTTTAGGGGACAGGGAGTCAATGAGCAGTTCTTC,CASSFRGQGVNEQFF
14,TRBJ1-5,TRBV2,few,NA,TGTGCCAGCACCGACGGACAGCTCAATCAGCCCCAGCATTTT,CASTDGQLNQPQHF
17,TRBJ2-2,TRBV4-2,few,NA,TGTGCCAGCAGCCAAGGTAATAGCGCTGCGCACACCGGGGAGCTGTTTTTT,CASSQGNSAAHTGELFF
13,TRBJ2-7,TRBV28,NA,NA,TGTGCCAGCAGACCACAGGGTTCTGGCGAGCAGTACTTC,CASRPQGSGEQYF
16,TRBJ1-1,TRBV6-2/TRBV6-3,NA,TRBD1,TGTGCCAGCAGTAAACCGCAGACAGGGGTGAACACTGAAGCTTTCTTT,CASSKPQTGVNTEAFF
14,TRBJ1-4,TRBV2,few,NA,TGTGCCAGCAGTCCAGGGGCAACTAATGAAAAACTGTTTTTT,CASSPGATNEKLFF
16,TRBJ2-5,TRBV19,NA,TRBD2,TGTGCCAGCAGTAGTGCCGGGACTAGCGGCCAAGAGACCCAGTACTTC,CASSSAGTSGQETQYF
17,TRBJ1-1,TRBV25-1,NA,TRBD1,TGTGCCAGCAGTGAATTTGGCAGGGGGAACAGGAACACTGAAGCTTTCTTT,CASSEFGRGNRNTEAFF
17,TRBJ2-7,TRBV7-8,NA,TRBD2,TGTGCCAGCAGCTTACTAGCGGGGGGTAGGAGCTCCTACGAGCAGTACTTC,CASSLLAGGRSSYEQYF
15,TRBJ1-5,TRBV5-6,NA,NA,TGTGCCAGCAGCTTGATGGGCGTGAGCAATCAGCCCCAGCATTTT,CASSLMGVSNQPQHF
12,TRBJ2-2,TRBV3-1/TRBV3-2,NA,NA,TGTGCCAGCAGCCAAGATGGACGCGGGGTGTTTTTT,CASSQDGRGVFF
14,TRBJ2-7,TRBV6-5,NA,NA,TGTGCCAGCAGTTTGTCAGGGGGGTTGAACGAGCAGTACTTC,CASSLSGGLNEQYF
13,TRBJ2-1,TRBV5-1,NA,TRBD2,TGCGCCAGCCGCGCGGGAGGATGGAATGAGCAGTTCTTC,CASRAGGWNEQFF
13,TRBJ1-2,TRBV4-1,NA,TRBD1,TGCGCCAGCAGCTCGGGACAGGGGTATGGCTACACCTTC,CASSSGQGYGYTF
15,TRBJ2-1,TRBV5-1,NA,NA,TGCGCCAGCAGCTGGGGCGGGGGCAGATACAATGAGCAGTTCTTC,CASSWGGGRYNEQFF
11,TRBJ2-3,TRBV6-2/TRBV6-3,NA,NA,TGTGCCAGCAGTTACGCGGATACGCAGTATTTT,CASSYADTQYF
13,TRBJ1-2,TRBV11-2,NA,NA,TGTGCCAGCAGCTTAGTAAACAGTCCTGGCTACACCTTC,CASSLVNSPGYTF
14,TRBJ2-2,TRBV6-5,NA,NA,TGTGCCAGCATCGTCTCGGGATTGACCGGGGAGCTGTTTTTT,CASIVSGLTGELFF
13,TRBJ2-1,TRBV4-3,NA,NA,TGCGCCAGCAGTTTTTTACGGTACAATGAGCAGTTCTTC,CASSFLRYNEQFF
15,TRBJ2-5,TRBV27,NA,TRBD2,TGTGCCAGCAGCAGACTAGCGGGGGGGAAAGAGACCCAGTACTTC,CASSRLAGGKETQYF
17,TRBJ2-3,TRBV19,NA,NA,TGTGCCAGTAGTACAGCCCCTACAGGGAAGGCATCAGATACGCAGTATTTT,CASSTAPTGKASDTQYF
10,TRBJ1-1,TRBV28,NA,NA,TGTGCCAGCGGCTTGAGTGGAGGGATCTTT,CASGLSGGIF
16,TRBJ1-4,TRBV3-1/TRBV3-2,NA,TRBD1,TGTGCCAGCAGCCAGGTGACCGGGACAGCCCATGAAAAACTGTTTTTT,CASSQVTGTAHEKLFF
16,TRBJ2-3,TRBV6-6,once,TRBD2,TGTGCCAGCAGTTACAAAAGGCTAGGACTAGAGCATACGCAGTATTTT,CASSYKRLGLEHTQYF
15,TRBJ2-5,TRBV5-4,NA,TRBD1,TGTGCCAGCAGCTCCCTAAGACAGGGAATAGAGACCCAGTACTTC,CASSSLRQGIETQYF
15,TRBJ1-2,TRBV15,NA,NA,TGTGCCACCAGCAGAGATCTATCGGGGGACTATGGCTACACCTTC,CATSRDLSGDYGYTF
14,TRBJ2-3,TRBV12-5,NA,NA,TGTGCTAGTGGCCGCGCGGGACGCACAGATACGCAGTATTTT,CASGRAGRTDTQYF
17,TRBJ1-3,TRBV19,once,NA,TGTGCCAGTAGTATTGAAGACACATTGAGCTCTGGAAACACCATATATTTT,CASSIEDTLSSGNTIYF
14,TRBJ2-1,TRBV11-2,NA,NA,TGTGCCAGCAGCTTAGGGGGGCCGGGGAATGAGCAGTTCTTC,CASSLGGPGNEQFF